The clone carrying this TCR beta chain was observed a handful of times. What it binds is unknown. The data were taken from a study of T cell repertoires in cytomegalovirus infection. Study information: Indicated by public TCR beta signatures were CMV infection and matching HLA type. Study-wide points: Totalled public TCR beta family frequency picked out people who carried CMV plus the relevant HLA. The ex vivo response was dominated by HLA-C-restricted CMV-specific TCR beta clonotypes.

TCRdb called the reads again in MiXCR, with one record for every CDR3 protein. The repertoire consists of about 190,000 distinct CDR3 sequences, with approximately 30% occurring once and the leading ten covering around 29%. The germline V gene encodes CDR1 MNHNY and CDR2 SVGAGI (reference sequence). V dropped 7 bases and J dropped 1 base, with 16 bases sitting between them. The CDR3 is 15 amino acids. Sequencing was done on a sample of PBMCs. V gene TRBV6-6 combines with J gene TRBJ1-1, with a tentative D call TRBD1 (6 bases). The sequence was obtained from a human donor in good health (CMV status not recorded). Some clones in this sample may be carry-over from other donors' samples. The CDR3 coding sequence is TGTGCCAGCACCTCAGGGCGGGGGCGGAACACTGAAGCTTTCTTT. Translation: CASTSGRGRNTEAFF.